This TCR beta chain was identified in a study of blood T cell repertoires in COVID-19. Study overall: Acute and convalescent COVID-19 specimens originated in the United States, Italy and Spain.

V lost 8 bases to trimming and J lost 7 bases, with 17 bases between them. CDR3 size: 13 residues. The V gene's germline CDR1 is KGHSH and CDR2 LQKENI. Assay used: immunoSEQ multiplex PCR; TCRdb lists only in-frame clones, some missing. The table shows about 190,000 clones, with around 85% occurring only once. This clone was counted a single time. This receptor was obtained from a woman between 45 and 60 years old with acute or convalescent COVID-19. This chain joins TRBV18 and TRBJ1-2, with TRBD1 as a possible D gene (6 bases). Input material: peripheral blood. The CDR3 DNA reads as TGTGCCAGCCGGGGGGGGCTTGACTTTGGCTACACCTTC. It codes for CASRGGLDFGYTF.